This TCR beta chain originates from a study of blood T cell repertoires in COVID-19 (dated by TCRdb to the early 2020s). For the wider study: Collaborator samples came from the United States, Italy and Spain and covered acute and convalescent phases of COVID-19. Subjects who had been exposed to COVID-19, were actively infected with it, or had recovered from it provided the deeply sampled blood TCRbeta repertoires that made up the dataset. The repertoires were made available in a free public database intended to serve as a resource for research on the immune response to SARS-CoV-2. Samples came from the ongoing ImmuneRACE study (first 160 participants) plus 1,254 subjects from 6 global collaborators. Sample metadata almost always included a de-identified subject ID, COVID-19 status, age in years and sex. The material from the prospective study consisted of cDNA or gDNA derived from T cells, B-cell-depleted T cells, or PBMCs. Where HLA class I and class II types were available, the types were taken from metadata supplied by the sample provider, not from assay-based typing. What the authors observed across the whole study: How much clinical and demographic metadata was included differed by source and by participant, and the metadata was provided uncurated.

Each collaborating institution followed its own protocols to collect whole blood in K2EDTA tubes. For TCRbeta analysis, collaborators shipped samples as frozen whole blood, isolated PBMCs, or DNA extracted from either of those sample types. Regarding this clone: The target of this receptor is not known. No qualities accompany the bases; no much larger clone lies one base away.

From the cysteine up to the phenylalanine, the CDR3 has a length of 13 residues. Only the CDR3 portion is preserved as DNA: 39 bases, with reading frame beginning at the first base. V was cut back by 1 base and J by 2 bases, leaving a gap of 5 bases between them. TCRbeta CDR3 regions were amplified from genomic DNA by means of the immunoSEQ Assay, a bias-controlled multiplex PCR. The original methods were these. The number of nucleated cells in each sample was estimated by amplification of reference gene primers within the assay. To quantify the absolute abundance of each unique TCRbeta CDR3 rearrangement, sequence reads were collapsed and filtered. For each sample, productive Simpson clonality was calculated as the square root of Simpson's diversity index over productive rearrangements. Entries here come from immuneACCESS through TCRdb and include only in-frame sequences with V and J called. Some clones fail to appear in such tables; in the studies checked, an unresolved V gene covers under half of the shortfall, and the cause of the remainder is unknown. The DNA gave D and trimming, while V, J and clone size come from that table. The sample data list just over 150,000 clones, and over 85% of these were observed just once. The ten largest make up 3.5% to 5% of the sample.

This TCR came from a woman aged 50 to 60 with acute or convalescent COVID-19. The sequencing sample was made of peripheral blood. The sequence links TRBV12-3 or TRBV12-4 to TRBJ1-1, with the D gene not clear enough to name. The CDR3 protein is CASSLGSNTEAFF. The DNA sequence follows: TGTGCCAGCAGTTTAGGTTCTAACACTGAAGCTTTCTTT.